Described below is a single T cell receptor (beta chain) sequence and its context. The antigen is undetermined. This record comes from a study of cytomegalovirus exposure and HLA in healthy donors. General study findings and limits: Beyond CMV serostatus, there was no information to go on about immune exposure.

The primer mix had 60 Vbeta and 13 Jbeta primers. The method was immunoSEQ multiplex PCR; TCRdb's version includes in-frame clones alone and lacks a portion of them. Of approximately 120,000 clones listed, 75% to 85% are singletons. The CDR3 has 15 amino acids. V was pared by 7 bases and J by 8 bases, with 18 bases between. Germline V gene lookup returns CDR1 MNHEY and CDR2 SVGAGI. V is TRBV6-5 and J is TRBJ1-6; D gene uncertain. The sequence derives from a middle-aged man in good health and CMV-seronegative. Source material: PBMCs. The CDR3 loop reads CASTAVVAGDSPLHF. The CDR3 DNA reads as TGTGCCAGCACGGCGGTTGTGGCCGGAGATTCACCCCTCCACTTT.